This passage covers 5 T cell receptor beta chains from one sample sequenced in a study of OX40 agonist ivuxolimab in advanced cancers. Libraries were prepared by immunoSEQ multiplex PCR; TCRdb keeps only in-frame clonotypes and omits some of them. The sample has roughly 90,000 clones; 85% to 90% are singletons. Sequencing was performed on CD4+ or CD8+ T cells sorted from blood, taken in a trial of the OX40 agonist ivuxolimab. Receptors originate from an adult with an advanced solid tumor such as melanoma, head and neck, liver or kidney cancer.

The chain links TRBV15 to TRBJ1-3; a weak D match, TRBD1 (5 bases). CDR3 length: 15 residues. Germline V lookup: CDR1 LNHNV, CDR2 YYDKDF (reference sequence). Between the trimmed V and J ends, which lost 3 bases and 1 base, there was a span of 10 bases. The CDR3 nucleotides are TGTGCCACCAGCAGGGGGGGAGGATCTGGAAACACCATATATTTT. This sequence encodes CATSRGGGSGNTIYF.

The chain carries TRBV28 and TRBJ1-4; D unclear. With 4 bases removed from V and 10 bases from J, the gap between germline ends came to 4 bases. The CDR3 has 10 amino acids. The germline gives CDR1 MDHEN, CDR2 SYDVKM. This chain's CDR3 is CASSSRKLFF. CDR3 in DNA: TGTGCCAGCAGTTCGAGAAAACTGTTTTTT.

This rearrangement joins TRBV6-6 to TRBJ2-2; maybe TRBD1 (7 bases). From germline, CDR1 is MNHNY and CDR2 SVGAGI (reference sequence). Deletions cut 6 bases from V and 1 base from J, with 12 bases between. The length of the CDR3 is 15 residues. CDR3 sequence (DNA): TGTGCCAGCAGCCAGCAGGGGGGGAACACCGGGGAGCTGTTTTTT. Translating gives CASSQQGGNTGELFF.

This chain uses TRBV7-9 with TRBJ2-5; 7 bases align to TRBD2. The CDR3 contains 15 residues. V lost 5 bases and J lost 5; bases outside the gene matches: 11. The germline CDR1 and CDR2 sequences are SEHNR and FQNEAQ (reference sequence). The CDR3 coding sequence is TGTGCCAGCAGCCAGCGGGGCAGTAGAAAGGAGACCCAGTACTTC. Amino acids: CASSQRGSRKETQYF.

The rearrangement links TRBV5-1 to TRBJ2-5; 7 bases agree with TRBD2. Trimming removed 4 bases from V and 4 bases from J; junction bases left unmatched: 7. From germline, CDR1 is SGHRS and CDR2 YFSETQ. The CDR3 totals 14 residues. CDR3 residues: CASSLGSGGETQYF. CDR3 sequence (DNA): TGCGCCAGCAGCCTGGGATCGGGGGGAGAGACCCAGTACTTC.